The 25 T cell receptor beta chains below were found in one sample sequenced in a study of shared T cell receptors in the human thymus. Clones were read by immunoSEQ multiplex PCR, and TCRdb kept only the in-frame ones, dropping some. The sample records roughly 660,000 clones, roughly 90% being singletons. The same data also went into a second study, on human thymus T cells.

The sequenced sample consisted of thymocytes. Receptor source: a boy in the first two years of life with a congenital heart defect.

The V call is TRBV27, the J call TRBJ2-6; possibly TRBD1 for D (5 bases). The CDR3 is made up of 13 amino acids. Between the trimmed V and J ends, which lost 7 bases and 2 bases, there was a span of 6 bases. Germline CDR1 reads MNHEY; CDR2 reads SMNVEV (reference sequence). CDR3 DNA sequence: TGTGCCAGCAAGGGGCCTGGGGCCAACGTCCTGACTTTC. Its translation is CASKGPGANVLTF.

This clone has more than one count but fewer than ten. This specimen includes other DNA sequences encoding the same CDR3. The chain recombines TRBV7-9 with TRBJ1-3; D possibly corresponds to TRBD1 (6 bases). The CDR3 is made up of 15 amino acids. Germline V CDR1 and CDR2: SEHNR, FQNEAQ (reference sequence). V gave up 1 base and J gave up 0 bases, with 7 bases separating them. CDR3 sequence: CASSLDRDSGNTIYF. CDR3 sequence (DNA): TGTGCCAGCAGCTTAGACAGGGACTCTGGAAACACCATATATTTT.

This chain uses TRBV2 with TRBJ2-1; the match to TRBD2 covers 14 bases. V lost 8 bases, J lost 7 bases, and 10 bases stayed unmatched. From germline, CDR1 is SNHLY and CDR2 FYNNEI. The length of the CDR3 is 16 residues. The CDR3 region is CASGGRTSGRWNEQFF. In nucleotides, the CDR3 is TGTGCCAGCGGGGGCCGGACTAGCGGGAGGTGGAATGAGCAGTTCTTC.

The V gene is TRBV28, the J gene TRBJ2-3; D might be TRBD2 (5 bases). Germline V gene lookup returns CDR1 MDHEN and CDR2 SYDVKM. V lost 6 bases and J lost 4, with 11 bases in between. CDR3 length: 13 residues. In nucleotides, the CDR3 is TGTGCCAGCAGCACCCGGCGGGCAGATACGCAGTATTTT. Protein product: CASSTRRADTQYF.

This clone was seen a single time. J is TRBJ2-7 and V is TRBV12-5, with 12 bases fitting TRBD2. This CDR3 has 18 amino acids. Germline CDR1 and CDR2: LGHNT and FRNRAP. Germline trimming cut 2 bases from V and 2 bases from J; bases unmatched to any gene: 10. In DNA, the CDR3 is TGTGCTAGTGGTTTGCCTCTGCTAGCGGGAGGGCCCGCCTACGAGCAGTACTTC. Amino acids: CASGLPLLAGGPAYEQYF.

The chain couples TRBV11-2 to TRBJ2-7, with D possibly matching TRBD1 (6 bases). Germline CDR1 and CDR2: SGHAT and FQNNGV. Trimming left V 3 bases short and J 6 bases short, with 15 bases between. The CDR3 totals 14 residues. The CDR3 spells CASSFHAGECEQYF. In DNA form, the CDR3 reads TGTGCCAGCAGCTTCCATGCAGGGGAATGCGAGCAGTACTTC.

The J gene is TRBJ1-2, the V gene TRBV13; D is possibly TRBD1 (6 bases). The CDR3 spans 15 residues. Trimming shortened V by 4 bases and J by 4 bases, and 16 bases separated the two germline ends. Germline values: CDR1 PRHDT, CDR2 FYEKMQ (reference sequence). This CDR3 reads CASSSSLQGIYGYTF. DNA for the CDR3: TGTGCCAGCAGCTCATCCTTACAGGGAATCTATGGCTACACCTTC.

CDR3 amino acids: CASSLARNTEAFF. The CDR3 nucleotides are TGTGCCAGCAGCTTGGCGAGGAACACTGAAGCTTTCTTT. J is TRBJ1-1 and V is TRBV5-4; unclear D gene. There are 13 residues in the CDR3. V dropped 0 bases and J dropped 1 base, with 4 bases sitting between them. CDR1 is SGHNT, CDR2 YYREEE, per germline (reference sequence). Full variable domain (missing parts from reference TRBV5-4 and TRBJ1-1): ETGVTQSPTHLIKTRGQQVTLRCSSQSGHNTVSWYQQALGQGPQFIFQYYREEENGRGNFPPRFSGLQFPNYSSELNVNALELDDSALYLCASSLARNTEAFFGQGTRLTVV.

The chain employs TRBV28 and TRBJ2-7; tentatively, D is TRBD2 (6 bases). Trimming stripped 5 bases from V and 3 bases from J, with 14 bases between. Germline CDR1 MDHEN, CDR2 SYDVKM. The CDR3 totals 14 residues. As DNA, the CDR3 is TGTGCCAGCAGTAAGGGCGGAGGGAACTACGAGCAGTACTTC. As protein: CASSKGGGNYEQYF.

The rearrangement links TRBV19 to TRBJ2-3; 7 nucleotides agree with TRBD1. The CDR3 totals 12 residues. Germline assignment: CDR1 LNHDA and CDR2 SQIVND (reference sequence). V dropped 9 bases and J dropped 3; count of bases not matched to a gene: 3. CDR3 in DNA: TGTGCCAGCACCAGGGGGACAGATACGCAGTATTTT. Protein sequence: CASTRGTDTQYF.

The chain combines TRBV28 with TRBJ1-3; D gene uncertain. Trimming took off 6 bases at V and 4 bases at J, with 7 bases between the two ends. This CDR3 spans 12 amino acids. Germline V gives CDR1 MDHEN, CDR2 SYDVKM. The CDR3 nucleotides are TGTGCCAGCAGGGCGGGGGGAAACACCATATATTTT. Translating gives CASRAGGNTIYF.

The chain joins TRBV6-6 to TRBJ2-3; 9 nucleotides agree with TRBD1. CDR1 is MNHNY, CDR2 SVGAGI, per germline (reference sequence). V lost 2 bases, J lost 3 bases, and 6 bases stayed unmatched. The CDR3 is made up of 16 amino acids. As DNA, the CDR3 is TGTGCCAGCAGTTACCTTGGGACAGGGAGAACAGATACGCAGTATTTT. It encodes CASSYLGTGRTDTQYF.

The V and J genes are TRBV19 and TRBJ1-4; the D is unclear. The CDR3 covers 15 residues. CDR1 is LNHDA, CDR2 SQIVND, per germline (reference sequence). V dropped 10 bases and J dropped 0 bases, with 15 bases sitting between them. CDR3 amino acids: CATKRFSATNEKLFF. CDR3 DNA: TGTGCCACAAAGCGCTTCTCTGCAACTAATGAAAAACTGTTTTTT.

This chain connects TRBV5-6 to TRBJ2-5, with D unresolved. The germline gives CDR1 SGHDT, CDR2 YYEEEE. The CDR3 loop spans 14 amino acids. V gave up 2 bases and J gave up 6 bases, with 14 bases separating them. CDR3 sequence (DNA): TGTGCCAGCAGCTTTGGTATTTCGGAGCAGACCCAGTACTTC. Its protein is CASSFGISEQTQYF.

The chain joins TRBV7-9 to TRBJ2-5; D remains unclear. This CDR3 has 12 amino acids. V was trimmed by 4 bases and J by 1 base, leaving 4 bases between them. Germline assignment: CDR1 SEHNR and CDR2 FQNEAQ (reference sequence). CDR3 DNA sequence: TGTGCCAGCAGCTACGGCCAAGAGACCCAGTACTTC. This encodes CASSYGQETQYF.

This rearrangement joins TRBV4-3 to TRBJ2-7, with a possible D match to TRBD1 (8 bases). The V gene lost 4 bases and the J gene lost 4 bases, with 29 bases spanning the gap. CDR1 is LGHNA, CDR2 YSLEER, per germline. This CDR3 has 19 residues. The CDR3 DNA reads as TGCGCCAGCAGCCCCAAATGCCGGGCCTCACAGGGGGGGACGTACGAGCAGTACTTC. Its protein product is CASSPKCRASQGGTYEQYF.

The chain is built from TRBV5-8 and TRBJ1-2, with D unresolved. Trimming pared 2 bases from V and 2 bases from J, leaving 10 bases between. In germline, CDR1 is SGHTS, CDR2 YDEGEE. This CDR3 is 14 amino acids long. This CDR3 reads CASSFVSGNYGYTF. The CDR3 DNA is TGTGCCAGCAGCTTCGTATCCGGGAACTATGGCTACACCTTC.

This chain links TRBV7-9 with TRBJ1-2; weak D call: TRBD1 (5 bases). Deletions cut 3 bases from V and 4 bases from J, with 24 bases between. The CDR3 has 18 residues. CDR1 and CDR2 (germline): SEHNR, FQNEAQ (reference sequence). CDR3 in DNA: TGTGCCAGCAGCTTGAAAGGGGCAGGCCGACCCTTCTCCTATGGCTACACCTTC. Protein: CASSLKGAGRPFSYGYTF. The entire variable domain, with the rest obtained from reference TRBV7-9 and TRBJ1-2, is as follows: DTGVSQNPRHKITKRGQNVTFRCDPISEHNRLYWYRQTLGQGPEFLTYFQNEAQLEKSRLLSDRFSAERPKGSFSTLEIQRTEQGDSAMYLCASSLKGAGRPFSYGYTFGSGTRLTVV.

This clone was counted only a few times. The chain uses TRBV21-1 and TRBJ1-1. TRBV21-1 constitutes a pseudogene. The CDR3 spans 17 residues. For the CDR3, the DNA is TGTGCCAGCAGCTCGCCGGGTCCCCGCTCTAGAGGCACTGAAGCTTTCTTT. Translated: CASSSPGPRSRGTEAFF.

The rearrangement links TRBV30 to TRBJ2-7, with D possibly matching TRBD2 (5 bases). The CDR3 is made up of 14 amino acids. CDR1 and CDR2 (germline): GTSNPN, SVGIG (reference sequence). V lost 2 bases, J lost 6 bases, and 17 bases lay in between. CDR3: CAWSSDGEWVEQYF. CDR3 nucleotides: TGTGCCTGGAGTTCCGACGGGGAGTGGGTCGAGCAGTACTTC.

The CDR3 nucleotides read TGTGCCAGTAGTATAGATCGGAGCAATCTCTACGAGCAGTACTTC. It encodes CASSIDRSNLYEQYF. The chain recombines TRBV19 with TRBJ2-7; D is uncertain. The germline V gene has CDR1 LNHDA and CDR2 SQIVND (reference sequence). The V end lost 0 bases, the J end lost 3 bases, and 12 bases lay between the germline ends. This CDR3 has 15 residues.

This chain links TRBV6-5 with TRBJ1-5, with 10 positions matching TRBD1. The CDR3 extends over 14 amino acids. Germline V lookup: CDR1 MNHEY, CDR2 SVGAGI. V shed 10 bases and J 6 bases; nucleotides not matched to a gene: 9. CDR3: CATRGQGRGQPQHF. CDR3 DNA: TGTGCCACTAGGGGACAGGGGCGAGGTCAGCCCCAGCATTTT.

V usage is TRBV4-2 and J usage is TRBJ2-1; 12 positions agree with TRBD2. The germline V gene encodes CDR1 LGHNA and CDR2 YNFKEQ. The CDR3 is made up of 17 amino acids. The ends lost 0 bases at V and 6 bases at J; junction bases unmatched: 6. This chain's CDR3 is CASSQDTLAGGPNEQFF. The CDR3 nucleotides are TGTGCCAGCAGCCAAGATACGCTAGCGGGAGGGCCCAATGAGCAGTTCTTC.

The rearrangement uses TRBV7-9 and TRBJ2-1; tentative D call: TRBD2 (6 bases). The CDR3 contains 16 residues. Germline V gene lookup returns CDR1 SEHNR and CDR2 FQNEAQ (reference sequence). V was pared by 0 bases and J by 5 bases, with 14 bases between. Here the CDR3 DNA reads TGTGCCAGCAGCTTAGCGTTGGGAGGCAGCGACAATGAGCAGTTCTTC. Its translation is CASSLALGGSDNEQFF. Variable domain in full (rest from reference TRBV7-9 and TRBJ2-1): DTGVSQNPRHKITKRGQNVTFRCDPISEHNRLYWYRQTLGQGPEFLTYFQNEAQLEKSRLLSDRFSAERPKGSFSTLEIQRTEQGDSAMYLCASSLALGGSDNEQFFGPGTRLTVL.

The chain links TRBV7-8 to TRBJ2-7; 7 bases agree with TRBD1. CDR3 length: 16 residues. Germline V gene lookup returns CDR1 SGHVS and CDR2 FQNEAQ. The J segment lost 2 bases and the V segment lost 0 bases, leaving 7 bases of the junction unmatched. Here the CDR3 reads CASSLAGQKRAYEQYF. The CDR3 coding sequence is TGTGCCAGCAGCTTAGCGGGACAGAAGAGGGCCTACGAGCAGTACTTC.